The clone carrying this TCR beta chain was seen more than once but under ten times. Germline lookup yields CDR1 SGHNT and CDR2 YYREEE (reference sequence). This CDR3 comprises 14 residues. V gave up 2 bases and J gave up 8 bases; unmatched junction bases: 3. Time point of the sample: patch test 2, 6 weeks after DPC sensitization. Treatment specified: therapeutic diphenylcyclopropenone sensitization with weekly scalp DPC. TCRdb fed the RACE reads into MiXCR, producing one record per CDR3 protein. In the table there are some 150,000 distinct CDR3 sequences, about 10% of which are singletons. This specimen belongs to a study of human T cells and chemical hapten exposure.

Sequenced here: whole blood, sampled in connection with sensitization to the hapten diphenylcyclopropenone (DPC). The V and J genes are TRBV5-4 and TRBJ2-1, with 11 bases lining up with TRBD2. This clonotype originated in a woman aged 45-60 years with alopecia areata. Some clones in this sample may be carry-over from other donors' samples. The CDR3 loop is CASSFSGRVDEQFF. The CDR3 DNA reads TGTGCCAGCAGCTTTAGCGGGAGGGTAGATGAGCAGTTCTTC. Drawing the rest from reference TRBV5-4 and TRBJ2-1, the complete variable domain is ETGVTQSPTHLIKTRGQQVTLRCSSQSGHNTVSWYQQALGQGPQFIFQYYREEENGRGNFPPRFSGLQFPNYSSELNVNALELDDSALYLCASSFSGRVDEQFFGPGTRLTVL.